These T cell receptor beta chains were read from a single sample in a study of blood T cell repertoires in COVID-19. The protocol was immunoSEQ multiplex PCR, while the TCRdb copy is restricted to in-frame clones and leaves out a portion. The table shows 120,000 to 150,000 clones, with roughly 80% occurring only once. The material sequenced was peripheral blood. The receptors were gathered from a woman between 40 and 50 years old with active or convalescent COVID-19. Each CDR3 is given with its conserved first and last residue. Each record gives: V gene, clone size, J gene, D gene, CDR3 length, CDR3 DNA, CDR3 protein. A D gene is named only where the DNA matches it firmly. Only some rows state a clone size, as once, few, many or a class for expanded clones.

v_gene: TRBV5-1; abundance: .; j_gene: TRBJ2-7; d_gene: TRBD2; len: 17; CDR3nt: TGCGCCAGCAGCTTCAGGACTAGCGGGAATACCCCCTACGAGCAGTACTTC; CDR3aa: CASSFRTSGNTPYEQYF
v_gene: TRBV28; abundance: .; j_gene: TRBJ2-3; d_gene: .; len: 14; CDR3nt: TGTGCCAGTCTTGACAGAAGAAGCACAGATACGCAGTATTTT; CDR3aa: CASLDRRSTDTQYF
v_gene: TRBV27; abundance: .; j_gene: TRBJ1-3; d_gene: TRBD1; len: 14; CDR3nt: TGTGCCAGCAGTGAGGGACAGTCTGGAAACACCATATATTTT; CDR3aa: CASSEGQSGNTIYF
v_gene: TRBV20-1; abundance: .; j_gene: TRBJ1-2; d_gene: TRBD1; len: 14; CDR3nt: TGCAGTGCTAGTCTGACAGGGGTGGACTATGGCTACACCTTC; CDR3aa: CSASLTGVDYGYTF
v_gene: TRBV3-1/TRBV3-2; abundance: .; j_gene: TRBJ1-2; d_gene: .; len: 15; CDR3nt: TGTGCCAGCAGCCAATCACCCCGACAGACTAGCGGCTACACCTTC; CDR3aa: CASSQSPRQTSGYTF
v_gene: TRBV5-1; abundance: .; j_gene: TRBJ2-1; d_gene: TRBD1; len: 15; CDR3nt: TGCGCCAGCAGCCAGCCGGGACAGGGCTACAATGAGCAGTTCTTC; CDR3aa: CASSQPGQGYNEQFF
v_gene: TRBV19; abundance: .; j_gene: TRBJ2-7; d_gene: .; len: 14; CDR3nt: TGTGCCAGTAGTCCGGGGTGGCAAGGTGACGAGCAGTACTTC; CDR3aa: CASSPGWQGDEQYF
v_gene: TRBV5-1; abundance: .; j_gene: TRBJ1-1; d_gene: .; len: 12; CDR3nt: TGCGCCAGCAGCTTTGGTCGGAGTGAAGCTTTCTTT; CDR3aa: CASSFGRSEAFF
v_gene: TRBV29-1; abundance: .; j_gene: TRBJ1-2; d_gene: .; len: 13; CDR3nt: TGCAGCGTTGGCGGCGGGGAAGGTTATGGCTACACCTTC; CDR3aa: CSVGGGEGYGYTF
v_gene: TRBV11-3; abundance: .; j_gene: TRBJ2-1; d_gene: .; len: 15; CDR3nt: TGTGCCAGCAGCAATAGGGAAGGGGCGGACAATGAGCAGTTCTTC; CDR3aa: CASSNREGADNEQFF
v_gene: TRBV3-1/TRBV3-2; abundance: once; j_gene: TRBJ1-1; d_gene: .; len: 18; CDR3nt: TGTGCCAGCAGCCTCAAGAGGGGGGGGAACTACAGGAACACTGAAGCTTTCTTT; CDR3aa: CASSLKRGGNYRNTEAFF
v_gene: TRBV11-2; abundance: .; j_gene: TRBJ1-2; d_gene: .; len: 16; CDR3nt: TGTGCCAGCAGCTTAGCGGGTCCCCGCGGAACCTATGGCTACACCTTC; CDR3aa: CASSLAGPRGTYGYTF
v_gene: TRBV7-2; abundance: .; j_gene: TRBJ2-7; d_gene: TRBD2; len: 15; CDR3nt: TGTGCCAGCAGCTTATGGCTAGCGGGAGTTAACGAGCAGTACTTC; CDR3aa: CASSLWLAGVNEQYF
v_gene: TRBV4-3; abundance: .; j_gene: TRBJ2-7; d_gene: TRBD2; len: 15; CDR3nt: TGCGCCAGCAGCCAAGGAGCGGGAGGTTCCTACGAGCAGTACTTC; CDR3aa: CASSQGAGGSYEQYF
v_gene: TRBV10-2; abundance: .; j_gene: TRBJ1-6; d_gene: TRBD1; len: 16; CDR3nt: TGCGCCAGCATCAGAGGAGGCAGGGGGCAGGAGTCACCCCTCCACTTT; CDR3aa: CASIRGGRGQESPLHF
v_gene: TRBV5-8; abundance: .; j_gene: TRBJ1-4; d_gene: TRBD1; len: 15; CDR3nt: TGTGCCAGCAGCTTGGTCGGGACAGCAAATGAAAAACTGTTTTTT; CDR3aa: CASSLVGTANEKLFF
v_gene: TRBV12-3/TRBV12-4; abundance: .; j_gene: TRBJ1-2; d_gene: TRBD1; len: 13; CDR3nt: TGTGCCAGCAGTCCCTCCACAGGGGGTGGCTACACCTTC; CDR3aa: CASSPSTGGGYTF
v_gene: TRBV9; abundance: .; j_gene: TRBJ2-2; d_gene: .; len: 15; CDR3nt: TGTGCCAGCAGCGCCTCCGGGAGAACGGCCGGGGAGCTGTTTTTT; CDR3aa: CASSASGRTAGELFF
v_gene: TRBV7-9; abundance: .; j_gene: TRBJ1-4; d_gene: .; len: 16; CDR3nt: TGTGCCAGCAGCTTCGCGTGGGGGGCAACTAATGAAAAACTGTTTTTT; CDR3aa: CASSFAWGATNEKLFF
v_gene: TRBV5-4; abundance: .; j_gene: TRBJ1-2; d_gene: .; len: 14; CDR3nt: TGTGCCAGCAGCTTGGGGGGCACTAACTATGGCTACACCTTC; CDR3aa: CASSLGGTNYGYTF
v_gene: TRBV10-3; abundance: .; j_gene: TRBJ1-6; d_gene: TRBD1; len: 14; CDR3nt: TGTGCCATCAGTGGACAGGGCCTTAATTCACCCCTCCACTTT; CDR3aa: CAISGQGLNSPLHF
v_gene: TRBV11-3; abundance: .; j_gene: TRBJ2-3; d_gene: TRBD2; len: 13; CDR3nt: TGTGCCAGCAGCCCCATTCGCGGGGGGGCGCAGTATTTT; CDR3aa: CASSPIRGGAQYF
v_gene: TRBV5-6; abundance: once; j_gene: TRBJ2-7; d_gene: .; len: 16; CDR3nt: TGTGCCAGCAGCTTGGCCGCCCTGACAAGTCGGTACGAGCAGTACTTC; CDR3aa: CASSLAALTSRYEQYF
v_gene: TRBV28; abundance: .; j_gene: TRBJ1-2; d_gene: .; len: 11; CDR3nt: TGTGCCAGCAGCGGGAACTATGGCTACACCTTC; CDR3aa: CASSGNYGYTF
v_gene: TRBV27; abundance: .; j_gene: TRBJ2-3; d_gene: .; len: 14; CDR3nt: TGTGCCTCCCAGCCAGCTAGTCATGCAGATACGCAGTATTTT; CDR3aa: CASQPASHADTQYF
v_gene: TRBV5-4; abundance: few; j_gene: TRBJ1-4; d_gene: .; len: 13; CDR3nt: TGTGCCAGCAGCTTGGGGGCAAATGAAAAACTGTTTTTT; CDR3aa: CASSLGANEKLFF
v_gene: TRBV15; abundance: .; j_gene: TRBJ1-5; d_gene: TRBD1; len: 15; CDR3nt: TGTGCCACCAGCAGGCGCAGGGGGATCAATCAGCCCCAGCATTTT; CDR3aa: CATSRRRGINQPQHF
v_gene: TRBV2; abundance: .; j_gene: TRBJ2-1; d_gene: TRBD2; len: 14; CDR3nt: TGTGCCAGCAGCGAGCGGGAGGGCCTCAATGAGCAGTTCTTC; CDR3aa: CASSEREGLNEQFF
v_gene: TRBV6-5; abundance: .; j_gene: TRBJ2-7; d_gene: TRBD1; len: 14; CDR3nt: TGTGCCAGCAGTTCCTGGGACAGCCTCCACGAGCAGTACTTC; CDR3aa: CASSSWDSLHEQYF
v_gene: TRBV2; abundance: .; j_gene: TRBJ2-5; d_gene: .; len: 16; CDR3nt: TGTGCCAGCAGTGGAGGCACAGGGTGGGTACAAGAGACCCAGTACTTC; CDR3aa: CASSGGTGWVQETQYF
v_gene: TRBV10-3; abundance: .; j_gene: TRBJ1-1; d_gene: .; len: 16; CDR3nt: TGTGCCATCAGTGACTTTTTGAGGACGGAGGAGATTGAAGCTTTCTTT; CDR3aa: CAISDFLRTEEIEAFF
v_gene: TRBV28; abundance: .; j_gene: TRBJ2-5; d_gene: .; len: 14; CDR3nt: TGTGCCAGCAGTTCAGGGGCAGGTCAAGAGACCCAGTACTTC; CDR3aa: CASSSGAGQETQYF
v_gene: TRBV5-4; abundance: .; j_gene: TRBJ2-1; d_gene: .; len: 14; CDR3nt: TGTGCCAGCAGCCGCATGGGGACTTACAATGAGCAGTTCTTC; CDR3aa: CASSRMGTYNEQFF
v_gene: TRBV7-2; abundance: .; j_gene: TRBJ1-5; d_gene: .; len: 13; CDR3nt: TGTGCCAGCAGCTTAGACACCTATCAGCCCCAGCATTTT; CDR3aa: CASSLDTYQPQHF
v_gene: TRBV28; abundance: few; j_gene: TRBJ1-1; d_gene: .; len: 14; CDR3nt: TGTGCCAGCAGGGCCCCTGGGACTTACACTGAAGCTTTCTTT; CDR3aa: CASRAPGTYTEAFF
v_gene: TRBV27; abundance: .; j_gene: TRBJ2-5; d_gene: TRBD2; len: 17; CDR3nt: TGTGCCAGCAGTTTAACGGTAAAGCGGGGGTACCAAGAGACCCAGTACTTC; CDR3aa: CASSLTVKRGYQETQYF
v_gene: TRBV6-2/TRBV6-3; abundance: .; j_gene: TRBJ2-2; d_gene: TRBD2; len: 16; CDR3nt: TGTGCCAGCAGTAGAACTAGCGCTAAGAACACCGGGGAGCTGTTTTTT; CDR3aa: CASSRTSAKNTGELFF
v_gene: TRBV13; abundance: .; j_gene: TRBJ2-7; d_gene: TRBD2; len: 14; CDR3nt: TGTGCCAGCAGCTTACAGCGGGGCGGCTACGAGCAGTACTTC; CDR3aa: CASSLQRGGYEQYF
v_gene: TRBV28; abundance: .; j_gene: TRBJ2-1; d_gene: .; len: 17; CDR3nt: TGTGCCACCTCGACAGTACTCACAGGGCCGGATCACAATGAGCAGTTCTTC; CDR3aa: CATSTVLTGPDHNEQFF
v_gene: TRBV27; abundance: few; j_gene: TRBJ2-3; d_gene: .; len: 15; CDR3nt: TGTGCCAGCAGTTTAGGAGGGAAGCGCACAGATACGCAGTATTTT; CDR3aa: CASSLGGKRTDTQYF
v_gene: TRBV7-8; abundance: .; j_gene: TRBJ2-7; d_gene: TRBD1; len: 16; CDR3nt: TGTGCCAGCAGCTTTTTCCCGGGACAGGGTAACTACGAGCAGTACTTC; CDR3aa: CASSFFPGQGNYEQYF
v_gene: TRBV19; abundance: once; j_gene: TRBJ1-2; d_gene: TRBD1; len: 15; CDR3nt: TGTGCCAGTCACGTCGGGACAGGGCGTTACTATGGCTACACCTTC; CDR3aa: CASHVGTGRYYGYTF
v_gene: TRBV19; abundance: .; j_gene: TRBJ1-1; d_gene: .; len: 16; CDR3nt: TGTGCCAGTAGTCCCTCTCTCGACAGGACCTCGGCTGAAGCTTTCTTT; CDR3aa: CASSPSLDRTSAEAFF
v_gene: TRBV28; abundance: once; j_gene: TRBJ1-4; d_gene: TRBD1; len: 12; CDR3nt: TGTGCCAGCAGTCCCCGGACAGGCCAGCGGTTTTTT; CDR3aa: CASSPRTGQRFF
v_gene: TRBV24-1; abundance: .; j_gene: TRBJ1-1; d_gene: TRBD1; len: 18; CDR3nt: TGTGCCACATCTACCGGGACAGGGGGGAAAGCAGTGAACACTGAAGCTTTCTTT; CDR3aa: CATSTGTGGKAVNTEAFF
v_gene: TRBV7-9; abundance: .; j_gene: TRBJ1-6; d_gene: .; len: 16; CDR3nt: TGTGCCAGCAGCTTAGGGCAGGGGTTCTATAATTCACCCCTCCACTTT; CDR3aa: CASSLGQGFYNSPLHF
v_gene: TRBV30; abundance: once; j_gene: TRBJ2-7; d_gene: .; len: 14; CDR3nt: TGTGCCTGGAGTGTAACTGCGGCCTCCTACGAGCAGTACTTC; CDR3aa: CAWSVTAASYEQYF
v_gene: TRBV5-6; abundance: .; j_gene: TRBJ2-7; d_gene: .; len: 16; CDR3nt: TGTGCCAGCAGCTCCTACCCTAGCGCCCGGTTCTGGGAGCAGTACTTC; CDR3aa: CASSSYPSARFWEQYF
v_gene: TRBV11-3; abundance: .; j_gene: TRBJ2-1; d_gene: .; len: 15; CDR3nt: TGTGCCAGCAGCTTAGACGGGTACTCCTACAATGAGCAGTTCTTC; CDR3aa: CASSLDGYSYNEQFF